This T cell receptor beta chain comes out of a study of STAT5B mutations in CD4+ large granular lymphocyte leukemia. Study-wide results and limits: TRBV06-family usage was enriched in top patient clones (8/27) versus controls (2/35). Patient CD4-sorted repertoires stayed more clonal than healthy ones after leukemic-clone removal.

Assay: immunoSEQ multiplex PCR; the TCRdb copy retains only in-frame clones and omits some. The sample has approximately 19,000 clones, over 65% seen once. On this clone itself: The antigen is undetermined.

Losses at the gene ends were 3 bases for V and 4 bases for J; bases not matched to a gene: 4. This CDR3 has 14 residues. Germline V gene lookup returns CDR1 SGHKS and CDR2 YYEKEE (reference sequence). Healthy controls were blood donor buffy coats. The receptor was derived from a human donor in good health. The sequenced material came from CD4+ T cells from blood buffy coats. The genes are TRBV5-5 and TRBJ1-5; 7 bases map to TRBD1. CDR3 sequence: CASSSRDSNQPQHF. CDR3 sequence (DNA): TGTGCCAGCAGCTCACGGGACAGTAATCAGCCCCAGCATTTT.